Reported below is one T cell receptor (beta chain). This clone was observed a few times. The antigen it binds to is not known. Per-base quality was not reported, and no clone a single base away is much larger than it. The data were obtained in a study of cytomegalovirus exposure and HLA in healthy donors (dated by TCRdb to the late 2010s). Concerning the study at large: An earlier analysis of a few hundred of the donors reported 276 Gb of sequence data and 117 million unique TCR beta sequences obtained from 180 million or so T cells. To predict cytomegalovirus infection status, the study combined high-throughput TCR immunosequencing, statistical association of individual TCRs with disease status, and machine learning. A later genetic analysis used genome-wide SNP genotypes for about 60% of the roughly 700 donors, treating that subset as a discovery cohort. Using immunosequencing, the study profiled T cell repertoires from about 620 subjects and related those repertoires to cytomegalovirus serostatus. Alongside the repertoire data, information on donor age, sex, ethnicity and CMV serostatus was compiled. Class I and class II HLA loci were covered by the typing at four-digit resolution. Every discovery cohort repertoire had been produced on one sequencing platform. Among about 400 genotyped donors of the cohort, an average of roughly 230,000 unique TCR beta nucleotide sequences was sequenced per donor, of which 15% to 20% were non-productive. A handful of DR-DQ haplotypes were handled as single units for association and clustering because linkage in the cohort was strong. An earlier analysis of 587 of the donors used high-throughput TCR beta sequencing to judge whether each TCR beta V gene segment behaved as functional or pseudogenic. Of the 350 to 450 genotyped donors, over 70% fell in the genetic ancestry cluster associated with self-reported Caucasian donors. The aim of the study was to test whether cataloging public T cell receptors could identify signatures of past pathogen exposure. Rather than drawing on any new phenotypic data, the later analysis identified candidate immune exposures from TCR beta sequences and the way those sequences occurred across donors. A later analysis re-analyzed previously published TCR beta repertoires from 666 donors and added high-resolution HLA genotyping to study TCR occurrence patterns. Besides the first cohort of around 700 subjects, a separate validation cohort made up of 90 to 150 different subjects was used. About 300 gigabases of sequencing data and approximately 93 million unique TCR sequences were included in an early release covering roughly 600 HLA-typed donors. Typing coverage varied by locus: roughly 629-630 donors for A, B, C, DRB1 and DQB1; roughly 560 for DQA1; over 600 for DPA1; some 470 for DPB1.

The junction shows trimming of 3 bases on V and 2 bases on J, and the gene matches do not reach 5 bases of it. The CDR3 spans 15 residues, from the cysteine through the phenylalanine. Kept here is only the CDR3 DNA, which spans 45 bases and is read in frame from base 1. CDR1 and CDR2 are read off the germline V gene as KGHSH and LQKENI. Broad study findings and their caveats: A few of the identified cytomegalovirus-associated TCR beta chains were confirmed in vitro to be specific for cytomegalovirus antigens. The sequencing pipeline was judged likely to have produced a cluster of highly shared sequence variants as a technical artifact. Across donors, most TCR sequences were observed very rarely, whereas some public TCRs were present in many individuals. In this cohort, only TCR beta chains were sequenced, and detectable features were limited by the absence of alpha or paired-chain data. Presence/absence analyses assumed roughly uniform sequencing depth across donors, an assumption that may not hold. Assigning TCR associations to individual alleles was difficult when HLA alleles, especially DR and DQ, strongly co-occurred. A later analysis reported that several top co-occurrence clusters appeared linked to parvovirus B19, influenza, CMV and Epstein-Barr virus. A further reported finding was that TCR beta sequences accurately predicted the HLA-A and HLA-B alleles for most subjects in the first cohort. An earlier analysis of approximately 570 of the donors showed that most TCR beta V segments appeared in productive rearrangements either about 87% or about 30% of the time, which broadly matched IMGT annotations. It was suggested by the authors that the approach could potentially be generalized to other disease states and immunological phenotypes. An association between a missense DCLRE1C variant and V-gene and J-gene trimming of TCR beta chains was found in a later genetic analysis and replicated in an independent cohort. Compared with equally common non-associated chains, HLA-associated TCR beta chains in a later analysis were more clonally expanded and had lower generation probabilities. Some IMGT-functional V segments, including TRBV6-2 and TRBV6-3, could not be distinguished by the 87-base-pair reads and were therefore excluded. In the study, 150 to 200 TCR beta chains were listed as associated with cytomegalovirus. Because HLA typing was missing for some donors at each locus, association tests included only the typed subset. Linkage disequilibrium might explain the correlated functional status among segregating V segments, but an unknown experimental factor could not be excluded. For the cohort, immune exposure information was limited to CMV serostatus. Most CMV-associated TCR beta chains appeared to be HLA-restricted in a later analysis, and the HLA associations seemed to be driven largely by CMV exposure. In a later analysis, TCR association rates were found to vary across HLA loci, with the most associated TCRs seen for DRB1 alleles and the fewest for HLA-C alleles. Over 15 rarely observed V segments, including chromosome 9 orphons, were excluded from the earlier analysis of about 600 of the donors because counts were too low. A later genetic analysis reported fewer N-insertions in productive TCRs among donors in an Asian-associated ancestry cluster than the roughly 620-donor mean. At a false discovery rate of 0.05, a later analysis linked fewer than 20,000 TCR beta sequences to specific HLA alleles. In both the original and validation cohorts, the classifier was reported to diagnose cytomegalovirus status with high specificity and sensitivity.

In total, over 600 healthy bone marrow donors made up the cohort. At the time of sampling, all cohort members were nominally healthy, though unrecorded immune exposures were likely present. The donor tested CMV seropositive, placing the donor among the 250 to 300 seropositive members of the cohort. Each donor provided a peripheral blood sample, and peripheral blood mononuclear cells were used for TCR beta sequencing. The Qiagen DNeasy Blood Extraction Kit was used to extract genomic DNA from the blood cell samples. The library was generated by the immunoSEQ multiplex PCR assay. A mixture of 60 forward primers for TCR Vbeta segments and 13 reverse primers for TCR Jbeta segments was used in the multiplex PCR. A multiplex PCR assay on genomic DNA amplified the CDR3 region of rearranged TCR beta genes. Amplified TCR beta libraries were sequenced as 87-base-pair reads on the Illumina HiSeq System. Regarding the original processing steps: A later analysis tallied 70 million to 100 million unique TCR beta chains across the 700 or so repertoires, and approximately 12 million of those chains were shared by two or more donors. Raw reads were error-corrected and collapsed into unique sequences with a nearest-neighbor algorithm that merged closely related sequences to remove PCR and sequencing errors. CDR3 sequences were aligned to IMGT reference sequences to assign V, D and J gene segments. For a sequence to be retained, a match of at least six nucleotides was required to both a V gene segment and a J gene segment. A rearrangement was called productive if the CDR3 had no stop codons and remained in frame with V and J, and every other rearrangement was called non-productive. CDR3 was defined by IMGT convention, running from the second conserved V-encoded cysteine to the conserved J-encoded phenylalanine. The earlier analysis of 500 to 750 of the donors excluded any sequence lacking an unambiguous match to a single V gene segment. In an earlier analysis of several hundred of the donors, a V segment was called functional when productive rearrangements were above 56.7%, and segregating when the standard deviation between donors exceeded 5%. To diagnose cytomegalovirus status from the catalog of TCR beta chain sequences, a statistical classification framework was built. V and J gene assignment, in a later analysis, came from comparing TCR nucleotide sequences with IMGT/GENE-DB human TR gene sequences. The TCRdist pipeline was used in a later analysis to assign CDR3 sequences and most-parsimonious VDJ recombination scenarios. In a later analysis, every TCR beta chain was defined by the combination of its CDR3 amino acid sequence and its V-gene family, and reads without a unique V-gene family were dropped. A later analysis removed several hundred highly shared, low-generation-probability nucleotide sequences to deal with suspected cross-contamination and a sequencing artifact. In a later analysis, a clonal expansion index for each public chain was calculated from normalized within-repertoire ranks of inferred template counts. In a later analysis, generation probabilities were computed with a VDJ recombination model fitted to out-of-frame rearrangements, and the resulting probabilities were checked against IGoR. In a later analysis, hypergeometric tests were used to score TCR-TCR, TCR-HLA and TCR-CMV co-occurrence, with a repertoire-size bias correction applied to TCR pairs. To estimate false discovery rates, a later analysis permuted the HLA or CMV assignments 20 times. In a later analysis, co-occurring TCRs were grouped with DBSCAN, and TCRdist sequence similarity was added when clustering was performed within HLA-allele-positive subsets. Co-occurrence clustering excluded repertoires with fewer than 30,000 or more than 120,000 public chains, plus five with anomalous nucleotide sharing. This immuneACCESS table, as held by TCRdb, lists in-frame sequences with V and J called but not all clones. Of the missing ones, under half trace to an unresolved V gene in checked studies; the others have no known cause. V and J calls and clone size are copied from that table; D and trimming were computed from the DNA. A total of over 100,000 clones appear in this sample, approximately 80% of them only once. Of the sample, more than 4% is held by the ten largest clones.

This chain joins TRBV18 to TRBJ2-3, with TRBD1 matching 7 junction bases. The sequence was obtained from a male donor in good health and CMV-seropositive. Sequences were obtained from PBMCs. CDR3 reads: CASSPLTGLTDTQYF. The nucleotides are TGTGCCAGCTCACCCCTGACAGGGCTCACAGATACGCAGTATTTT.